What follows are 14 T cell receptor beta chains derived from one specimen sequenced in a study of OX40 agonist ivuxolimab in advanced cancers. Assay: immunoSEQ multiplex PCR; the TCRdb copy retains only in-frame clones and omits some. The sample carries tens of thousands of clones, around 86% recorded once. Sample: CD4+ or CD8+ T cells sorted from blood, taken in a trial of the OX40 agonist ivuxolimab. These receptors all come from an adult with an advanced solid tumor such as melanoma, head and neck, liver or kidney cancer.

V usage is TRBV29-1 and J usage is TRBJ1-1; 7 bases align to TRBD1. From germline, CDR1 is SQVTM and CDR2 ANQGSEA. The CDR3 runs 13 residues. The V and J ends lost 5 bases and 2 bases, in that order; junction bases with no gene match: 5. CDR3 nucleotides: TGCAGCGTTTCCGGGACAGCCAACACTGAAGCTTTCTTT. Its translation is CSVSGTANTEAFF.

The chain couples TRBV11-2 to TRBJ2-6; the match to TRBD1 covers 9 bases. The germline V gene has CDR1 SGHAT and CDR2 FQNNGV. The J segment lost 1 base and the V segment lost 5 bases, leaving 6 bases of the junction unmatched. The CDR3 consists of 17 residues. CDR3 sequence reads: CASSVGQGGSGANVLTF. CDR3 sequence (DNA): TGTGCCAGCAGCGTGGGACAGGGTGGTTCTGGGGCCAACGTCCTGACTTTC.

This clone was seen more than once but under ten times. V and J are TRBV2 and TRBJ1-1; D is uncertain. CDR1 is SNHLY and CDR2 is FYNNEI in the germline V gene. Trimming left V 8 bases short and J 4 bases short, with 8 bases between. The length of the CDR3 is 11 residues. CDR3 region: CASEGGTEAFF. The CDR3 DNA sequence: TGTGCCAGCGAGGGAGGCACTGAAGCTTTCTTT.

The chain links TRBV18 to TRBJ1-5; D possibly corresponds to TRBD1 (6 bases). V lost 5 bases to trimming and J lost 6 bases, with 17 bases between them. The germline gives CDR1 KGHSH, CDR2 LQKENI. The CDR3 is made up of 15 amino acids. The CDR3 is CASSATSQDSQPQHF. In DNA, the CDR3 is TGTGCCAGCTCAGCCACGAGTCAGGACAGTCAGCCCCAGCATTTT.

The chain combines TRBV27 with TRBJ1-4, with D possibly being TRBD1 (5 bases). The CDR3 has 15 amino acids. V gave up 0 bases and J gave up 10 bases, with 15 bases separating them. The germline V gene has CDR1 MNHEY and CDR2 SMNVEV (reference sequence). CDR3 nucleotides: TGTGCCAGCAGTTTATCTGGGGGGGGGACGGGAAAACTGTTTTTT. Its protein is CASSLSGGGTGKLFF.

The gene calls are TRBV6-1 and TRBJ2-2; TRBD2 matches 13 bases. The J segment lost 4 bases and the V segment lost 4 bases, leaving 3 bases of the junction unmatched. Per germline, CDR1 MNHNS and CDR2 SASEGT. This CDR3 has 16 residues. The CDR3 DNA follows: TGTGCCAGCAGTGCCCGACTAGCGGGGGGCACCGGGGAGCTGTTTTTT. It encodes CASSARLAGGTGELFF.

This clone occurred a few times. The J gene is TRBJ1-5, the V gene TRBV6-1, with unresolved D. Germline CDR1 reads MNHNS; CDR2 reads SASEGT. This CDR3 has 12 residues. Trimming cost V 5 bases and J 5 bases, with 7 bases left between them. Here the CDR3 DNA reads TGTGCCAGCAGTTTGGGGTATCAGCCCCAGCATTTT. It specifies CASSLGYQPQHF.

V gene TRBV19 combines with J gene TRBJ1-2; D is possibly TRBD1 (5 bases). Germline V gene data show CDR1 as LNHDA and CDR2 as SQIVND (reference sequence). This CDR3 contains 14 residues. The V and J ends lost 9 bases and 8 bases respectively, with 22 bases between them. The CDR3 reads CASSNPERTRGYTF. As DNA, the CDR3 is TGTGCCAGCAGCAACCCTGAGAGGACAAGGGGCTACACCTTC.

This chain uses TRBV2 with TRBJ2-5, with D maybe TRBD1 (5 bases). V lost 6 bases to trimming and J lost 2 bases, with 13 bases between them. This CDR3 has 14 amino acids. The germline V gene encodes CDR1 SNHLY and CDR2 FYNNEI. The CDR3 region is CASRRRQLQETQYF. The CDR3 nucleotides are TGTGCCAGCAGGAGAAGACAGCTACAAGAGACCCAGTACTTC. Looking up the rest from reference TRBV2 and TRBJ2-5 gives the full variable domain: EPEVTQTPSHQVTQMGQEVILRCVPISNHLYFYWYRQILGQKVEFLVSFYNNEISEKSEIFDDQFSVERPDGSNFTLKIRSTKLEDSAMYFCASRRRQLQETQYFGPGTRLLVL.

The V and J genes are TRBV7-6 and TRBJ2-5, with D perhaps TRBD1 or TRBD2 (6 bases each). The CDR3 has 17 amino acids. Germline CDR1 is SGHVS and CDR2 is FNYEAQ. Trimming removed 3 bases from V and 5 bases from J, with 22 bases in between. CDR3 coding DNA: TGTGCCAGCAGCTTCCTACCCGGGCCCCGGGGGCTGGAGACCCAGTACTTC. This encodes CASSFLPGPRGLETQYF. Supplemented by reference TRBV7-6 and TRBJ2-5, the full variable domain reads GAGVSQSPRYKVTKRGQDVALRCDPISGHVSLYWYRQALGQGPEFLTYFNYEAQQDKSGLPNDRFSAERPEGSISTLTIQRTEQRDSAMYRCASSFLPGPRGLETQYFGPGTRLLVL.

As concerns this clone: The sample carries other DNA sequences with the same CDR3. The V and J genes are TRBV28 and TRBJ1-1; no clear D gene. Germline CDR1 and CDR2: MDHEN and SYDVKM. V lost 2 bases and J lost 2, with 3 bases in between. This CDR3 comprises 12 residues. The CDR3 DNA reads TGTGCCAGCAGTTTACTTAACACTGAAGCTTTCTTT. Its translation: CASSLLNTEAFF.

The CDR3 nucleotides are TGTGCCAGCAGCTCCCGGGACTTCGTCTCCTACGAGCAGTACTTC. It translates to CASSSRDFVSYEQYF. This chain links TRBV13 with TRBJ2-7, with D possibly matching TRBD2 (6 bases). Trimming cost V 4 bases and J 0 bases, with 13 bases left between them. The CDR3 runs 15 residues. The germline CDR1 and CDR2 sequences are PRHDT and FYEKMQ (reference sequence).

The CDR3 protein is CASSYTRQGIASWATYEQYV. The CDR3 coding sequence is TGTGCCAGCAGCTACACGCGACAGGGAATTGCATCTTGGGCTACCTACGAGCAGTACGTC. The rearrangement joins TRBV14 to TRBJ2-7; 7 bases align to TRBD1. The V gene end was trimmed by 5 bases and the J gene end by 2 bases; junction bases not matched to a gene: 24. CDR3 length equals 20 residues. The germline CDR1 and CDR2 sequences are SGHDN and FVKESK.

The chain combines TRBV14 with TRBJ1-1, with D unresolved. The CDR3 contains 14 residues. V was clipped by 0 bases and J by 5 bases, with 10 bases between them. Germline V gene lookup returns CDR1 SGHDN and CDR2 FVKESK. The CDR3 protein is CASSQDGQRTEAFF. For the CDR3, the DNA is TGTGCCAGCAGCCAAGATGGTCAAAGAACTGAAGCTTTCTTT. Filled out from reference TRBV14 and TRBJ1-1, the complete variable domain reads EAGVTQFPSHSVIEKGQTVTLRCDPISGHDNLYWYRRVMGKEIKFLLHFVKESKQDESGMPNNRFLAERTGGTYSTLKVQPAELEDSGVYFCASSQDGQRTEAFFGQGTRLTVV.